The 26 T cell receptor beta chains listed next were all sequenced from one sample in a study of beta chain features in type 1 diabetes (dated by TCRdb to between 2017 and 2018). Receptors were amplified or captured by the immunoSEQ multiplex PCR assay. All of the isolated RNA was reverse transcribed with the High Capacity cDNA Reverse Transcription Kit, so expressed TCRB transcripts were sequenced. Imported from immuneACCESS, the table was reduced by TCRdb to in-frame sequences with V and J called. These copies leave out some clones; in studies compared against another copy, an unresolved V gene accounts for under half, and the cause of the remainder is not known. The sample table holds a few hundred thousand clones, of which over 12% were seen once. The ten largest clones add up to about 0.018% of the sample. Material for sequencing was naive CD4+ T cells from blood. According to the study, the label for this sample's cell subset or site signals: true naive CD4+ T cells. Receptors originate from a woman aged 18-30 years in good health.

In its sample, this clone was seen a few times. The rearrangement uses TRBV28 and TRBJ1-2; TRBD1 matches 10 bases. The germline CDR1 and CDR2 sequences are MDHEN and SYDVKM. The J segment lost 5 bases and the V segment lost 4 bases, leaving 10 bases of the junction unmatched. The CDR3 covers 16 residues. The CDR3 region is CASSSRRDRGLYGYTF. The CDR3 region has the DNA TGTGCCAGCAGTTCCCGTCGGGACAGGGGTCTTTATGGCTACACCTTC.

The V and J genes are TRBV18 and TRBJ2-7; D is unclear. CDR1 and CDR2 (germline): KGHSH, LQKENI. V dropped 2 bases and J dropped 1 base, with 6 bases sitting between them. The CDR3 runs to 13 residues. The CDR3 nucleotides read TGTGCCAGCTCACCAGTGGAGTCCTACGAGCAGTACTTC. Amino acids: CASSPVESYEQYF.

This clone was detected a few times. The chain carries TRBV6-5 and TRBJ1-1; D is possibly TRBD1 (5 bases). Trimming cost V 2 bases and J 6 bases, with 13 bases left between them. The V gene's germline CDR1 is MNHEY and CDR2 SVGAGI. The CDR3 totals 14 residues. The CDR3 DNA is TGTGCCAGCAGTTACGAAGCGGGGCAGGCTGAAGCTTTCTTT. Amino acid sequence: CASSYEAGQAEAFF.

A remark on this clone: This same CDR3 is encoded by further DNA sequences in the sample. V is TRBV5-1 and J is TRBJ1-1; tentatively, D is TRBD1 (6 bases). The germline V gene encodes CDR1 SGHRS and CDR2 YFSETQ. V lost 1 base to trimming and J lost 0 bases, with 10 bases between them. The CDR3 runs 15 residues. CDR3 sequence reads: CASSLSAGVNTEAFF. The CDR3 region has the DNA TGCGCCAGCAGCTTGTCTGCAGGGGTGAACACTGAAGCTTTCTTT.

This chain joins TRBV29-1 and TRBJ2-1; weak D call: TRBD1 (5 bases). The germline CDR1 and CDR2 sequences are SQVTM and ANQGSEA. This CDR3 region has 12 residues. V lost 7 bases, J lost 4 bases, and 11 bases lay in between. The CDR3 region is CSATDTYNEQFF. The DNA of the CDR3 is TGCAGCGCCACGGACACATACAATGAGCAGTTCTTC.

In DNA, the CDR3 is TGTGCCAGTAGCGGGACTCCAAGCAGCGGGGGTTGGAACACTGAAGCTTTCTTT. This gives the protein CASSGTPSSGGWNTEAFF. The chain combines TRBV19 with TRBJ1-1; D perhaps matches TRBD1 (5 bases). The V and J ends lost 6 bases and 1 base respectively, with 24 bases between them. The CDR3 length is 18 residues. The germline CDR1 and CDR2 sequences are LNHDA and SQIVND (reference sequence). Together with reference TRBV19 and TRBJ1-1, the CDR3 gives the full variable domain: DGGITQSPKYLFRKEGQNVTLSCEQNLNHDAMYWYRQDPGQGLRLIYYSQIVNDFQKGDIAEGYSVSREKKESFPLTVTSAQKNPTAFYLCASSGTPSSGGWNTEAFFGQGTRLTVV.

This clone was detected a few times. V and J are TRBV6-5 and TRBJ1-1; TRBD1 might be the D (5 bases). Germline lookup yields CDR1 MNHEY and CDR2 SVGAGI. Between the trimmed V and J ends, which lost 6 bases and 4 bases, there was a span of 12 bases. The CDR3 runs to 13 residues. CDR3 nucleotide sequence: TGTGCCAGCAGCCCTCCGGGGGGCACTGAAGCTTTCTTT. Translated: CASSPPGGTEAFF.

The V and J genes are TRBV18 and TRBJ2-3, with D possibly being TRBD2 (5 bases). The CDR3 sequence is 13 residues long. Trimming removed 5 bases from V and 2 bases from J, with 8 bases in between. Germline CDR1 reads KGHSH; CDR2 reads LQKENI. The CDR3 DNA sequence: TGTGCCAGCTCAACGGACTTCACAGATACGCAGTATTTT. It specifies CASSTDFTDTQYF.

This clone was seen a handful of times. The chain has TRBV29-1 and TRBJ2-5; TRBD2 agrees at 8 bases. CDR3 length: 13 residues. Per the germline V gene, CDR1 is SQVTM and CDR2 is ANQGSEA. Here the CDR3 DNA reads TGCAGTTCCCTTGCGGGGGGTGTGGAGACCCAGTACTTC. This encodes CSSLAGGVETQYF.

This chain connects TRBV15 to TRBJ2-3; TRBD2 is a possible D gene (6 bases). Trimming stripped 9 bases from V and 0 bases from J, with 16 bases between. The CDR3 has 15 residues. Per the germline V gene, CDR1 is LNHNV and CDR2 is YYDKDF (reference sequence). The CDR3 DNA follows: TGTGCCACTTACATCAGGAGGGGCAGCACAGATACGCAGTATTTT. This translates into CATYIRRGSTDTQYF.

This clone was picked up a small number of times. The rearrangement links TRBV28 to TRBJ2-1; 9 bases map to TRBD2. The CDR3 is made up of 16 amino acids. Germline CDR1 and CDR2: MDHEN and SYDVKM. With V trimmed by 6 bases and J by 4 bases, 10 bases remained unmatched. CDR3 region: CASSPEGLAQYNEQFF. The CDR3 DNA reads TGTGCCAGCAGCCCGGAAGGACTAGCGCAATACAATGAGCAGTTCTTC. Full variable domain (rest looked up from reference TRBV28 and TRBJ2-1): DVKVTQSSRYLVKRTGEKVFLECVQDMDHENMFWYRQDPGLGLRLIYFSYDVKMKEKGDIPEGYSVSREKKERFSLILESASTNQTSMYLCASSPEGLAQYNEQFFGPGTRLTVL.

The chain employs TRBV9 and TRBJ2-1; weak D call: TRBD2 (6 bases). The V gene lost 0 bases and the J gene lost 5 bases, with 9 bases spanning the gap. The CDR3 totals 14 residues. CDR1 and CDR2 (germline): SGDLS, YYNGEE. The CDR3 region has the DNA TGTGCCAGCAGCGTAGTTGGGACTGACAATGAGCAGTTCTTC. Protein: CASSVVGTDNEQFF. Complete variable domain (other parts from reference TRBV9 and TRBJ2-1): DSGVTQTPKHLITATGQRVTLRCSPRSGDLSVYWYQQSLDQGLQFLIQYYNGEERAKGNILERFSAQQFPDLHSELNLSSLELGDSALYFCASSVVGTDNEQFFGPGTRLTVL.

This clone was counted a few times. The genes are TRBV28 and TRBJ2-1; the match to TRBD2 covers 10 bases. Germline V lookup: CDR1 MDHEN, CDR2 SYDVKM. V shed 2 bases and J 4 bases; nucleotides not matched to a gene: 2. This CDR3 has 15 residues. The CDR3 loop is CASSLPSGSYNEQFF. CDR3 nucleotides: TGTGCCAGCAGTTTACCTAGCGGGAGTTACAATGAGCAGTTCTTC.

This chain uses TRBV7-8 with TRBJ2-7; 7 bases line up with TRBD1. The CDR3 loop spans 14 amino acids. The V gene end was trimmed by 5 bases and the J gene end by 1 base; junction bases not matched to a gene: 5. Germline V gene lookup returns CDR1 SGHVS and CDR2 FQNEAQ. The CDR3 DNA follows: TGTGCCAGCAGCCGCCCGGGACAGTCCTACGAGCAGTACTTC. It translates to CASSRPGQSYEQYF.

The V call is TRBV19, the J call TRBJ2-1; D perhaps matches TRBD1 (5 bases). Germline V lookup: CDR1 LNHDA, CDR2 SQIVND (reference sequence). This CDR3 has 15 residues. Trimming removed 3 bases at V and 0 bases at J, with 9 bases between. Written as DNA, the CDR3 is TGTGCCAGTAGTATGGGGCAGAGCTCCTACAATGAGCAGTTCTTC. Encoded protein: CASSMGQSSYNEQFF.

CDR3 sequence reads: CSVEGSSDEQFF. For the CDR3, the DNA is TGCAGCGTTGAAGGTTCAAGCGATGAGCAGTTCTTC. The chain couples TRBV29-1 to TRBJ2-1; D unresolved. Germline values: CDR1 SQVTM, CDR2 ANQGSEA. V dropped 1 base and J dropped 8 bases, with 9 bases sitting between them. The CDR3 consists of 12 residues.

The genes are TRBV6-1 and TRBJ2-5; 9 bases align to TRBD2. CDR1 is MNHNS, CDR2 SASEGT, per germline. The CDR3 loop spans 14 amino acids. With 8 bases clipped from V and 1 base from J, the junction kept 5 bases outside the gene matches. CDR3 region: CASALAGPQETQYF. The DNA of the CDR3 is TGTGCCAGCGCGCTAGCGGGACCCCAAGAGACCCAGTACTTC.

The J gene is TRBJ2-3, the V gene TRBV5-4; 8 nucleotides agree with TRBD2. This CDR3 comprises 17 residues. Trimming took 4 bases from V and 0 from J; bases not matched to a gene: 10. CDR1 and CDR2 (germline): SGHNT, YYREEE (reference sequence). The CDR3 sequence is CASSRNSGDLSTDTQYF. CDR3 coding DNA: TGTGCCAGCAGCCGAAATAGCGGGGACCTTAGCACAGATACGCAGTATTTT.

The chain carries TRBV7-2 and TRBJ2-3; D is perhaps TRBD2 (6 bases). The germline V gene encodes CDR1 SGHTA and CDR2 FQGNSA. V was pared by 5 bases and J by 0 bases, with 12 bases between. The CDR3 is made up of 15 amino acids. The CDR3 nucleotides read TGTGCCAGCAGCCCGACTAGTACTAGCACAGATACGCAGTATTTT. Translated: CASSPTSTSTDTQYF.

This CDR3 is CASGTTGIYNEQFF. The CDR3 DNA reads TGTGCCAGCGGAACTACAGGGATCTACAATGAGCAGTTCTTC. The chain employs TRBV28 and TRBJ2-1, with TRBD1 as a possible D gene (6 bases). Trimming took 8 bases from V and 3 from J, leaving 14 bases between them. Germline V lookup: CDR1 MDHEN, CDR2 SYDVKM. There are 14 residues in the CDR3.

The sample holds a few counts of this clone. This sequence joins TRBV29-1 and TRBJ2-1, with 8 bases matching TRBD1. The V gene's germline CDR1 is SQVTM and CDR2 ANQGSEA. The CDR3 totals 12 residues. The CDR3 reads CSSRQGWNEQFF. Here the CDR3 DNA reads TGCAGTTCTCGACAGGGGTGGAATGAGCAGTTCTTC.

In its sample, this clone was seen a few times. This chain joins TRBV2 and TRBJ2-2; D possibly corresponds to TRBD2 (5 bases). The germline V gene has CDR1 SNHLY and CDR2 FYNNEI. V shed 6 bases and J shed 4 bases, with 15 bases lying between them. There are 15 residues in the CDR3. CDR3: CASRGPVAPTGELFF. The CDR3 DNA follows: TGTGCCAGCAGGGGCCCGGTAGCGCCCACCGGGGAGCTGTTTTTT. The full variable domain, completed using reference TRBV2 and TRBJ2-2, is EPEVTQTPSHQVTQMGQEVILRCVPISNHLYFYWYRQILGQKVEFLVSFYNNEISEKSEIFDDQFSVERPDGSNFTLKIRSTKLEDSAMYFCASRGPVAPTGELFFGEGSRLTVL.

This clone was found a few times. This sequence joins TRBV15 and TRBJ1-4; D not certain. CDR1 and CDR2 (germline): LNHNV, YYDKDF (reference sequence). This CDR3 region has 10 residues. Trimming removed 3 bases at V and 11 bases at J, with 4 bases between. As DNA, the CDR3 is TGTGCCACCAGCAGTCAGAAACTGTTTTTT. Its translation is CATSSQKLFF.

The chain carries TRBV25-1 and TRBJ2-3, with D perhaps matching TRBD2 (6 bases). Germline CDR1 and CDR2: MGHDK and SYGVNS. The germline V and J ends were trimmed by 5 bases and 5 bases, with 14 bases remaining between them. The CDR3 is 14 amino acids. The CDR3 protein is CASSSGREVDTQYF. The DNA for the CDR3 is TGTGCCAGCAGTAGTGGCAGGGAGGTAGATACGCAGTATTTT.

This clone came up a few times. V and J are TRBV29-1 and TRBJ2-7; TRBD2 is a possible D gene (8 bases). This CDR3 contains 15 residues. V lost 7 bases, J lost 3 bases, and 22 bases lay in between. CDR1 and CDR2 (germline): SQVTM, ANQGSEA. CDR3 sequence reads: CSGGQESSGSYEQYF. In nucleotides, the CDR3 is TGCAGCGGCGGACAGGAGTCCAGCGGGAGCTACGAGCAGTACTTC.

The J gene is TRBJ2-3, the V gene TRBV7-8, with TRBD2 identical over 7 bases. Trimming cost V 4 bases and J 2 bases; bases outside gene matches: 9. Germline CDR1 is SGHVS and CDR2 is FQNEAQ. This CDR3 spans 16 amino acids. CDR3 loop: CASSSMAGVVTDTQYF. In DNA form, the CDR3 reads TGTGCCAGCAGCTCGATGGCGGGGGTAGTCACAGATACGCAGTATTTT.